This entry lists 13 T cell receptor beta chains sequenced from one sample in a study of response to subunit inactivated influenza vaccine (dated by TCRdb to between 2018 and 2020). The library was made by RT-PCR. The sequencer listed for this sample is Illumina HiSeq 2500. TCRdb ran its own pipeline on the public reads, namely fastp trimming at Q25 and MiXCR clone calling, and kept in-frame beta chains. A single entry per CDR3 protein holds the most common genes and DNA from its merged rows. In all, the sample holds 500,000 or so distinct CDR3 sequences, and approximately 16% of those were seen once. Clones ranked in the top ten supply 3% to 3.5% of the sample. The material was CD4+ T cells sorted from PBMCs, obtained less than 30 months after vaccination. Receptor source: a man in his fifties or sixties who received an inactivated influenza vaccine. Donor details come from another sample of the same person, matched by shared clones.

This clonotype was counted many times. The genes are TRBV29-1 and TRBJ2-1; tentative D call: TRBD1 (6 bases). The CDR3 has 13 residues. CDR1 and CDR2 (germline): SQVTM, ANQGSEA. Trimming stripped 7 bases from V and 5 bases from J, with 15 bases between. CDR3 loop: CSGRGSGHNEQFF. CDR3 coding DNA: TGCAGCGGAAGGGGGAGCGGCCACAATGAGCAGTTCTTC.

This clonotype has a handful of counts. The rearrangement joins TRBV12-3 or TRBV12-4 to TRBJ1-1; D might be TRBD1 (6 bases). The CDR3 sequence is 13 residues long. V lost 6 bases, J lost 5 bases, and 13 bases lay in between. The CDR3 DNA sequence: TGTGCCAGCAGGAGGGGGGCGCGGACTGAAGCTTTCTTT. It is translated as CASRRGARTEAFF.

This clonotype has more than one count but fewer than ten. For the CDR3, the DNA is TGTGCCAGCAGTTTAGCGGATATATATGGCTACACCTTC. Protein: CASSLADIYGYTF. V is TRBV12-3 or TRBV12-4 and J is TRBJ1-2; D is ambiguous. The V end was cut by 0 bases, the J end by 5 bases, with 7 bases between. There are 13 residues in the CDR3.

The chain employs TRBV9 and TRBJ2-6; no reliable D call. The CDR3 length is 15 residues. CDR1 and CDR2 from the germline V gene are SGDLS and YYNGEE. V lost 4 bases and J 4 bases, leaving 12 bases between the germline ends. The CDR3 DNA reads TGTGCCAGCAGCAGAGAAGGGTCCGGGGCCAACGTCCTGACTTTC. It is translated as CASSREGSGANVLTF.

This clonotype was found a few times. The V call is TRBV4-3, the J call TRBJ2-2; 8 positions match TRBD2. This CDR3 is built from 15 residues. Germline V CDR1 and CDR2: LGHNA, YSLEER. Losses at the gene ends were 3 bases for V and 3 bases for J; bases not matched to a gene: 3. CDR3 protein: CASSHRGGYTGELFF. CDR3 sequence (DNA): TGCGCCAGCAGCCATCGGGGGGGCTACACCGGGGAGCTGTTTTTT.

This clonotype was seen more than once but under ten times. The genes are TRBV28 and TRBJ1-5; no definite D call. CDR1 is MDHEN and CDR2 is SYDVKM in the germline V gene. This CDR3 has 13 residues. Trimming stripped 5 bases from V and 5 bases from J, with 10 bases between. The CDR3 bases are TGTGCCAGCAGTCACCGTGGGGATCAGCCCCAGCATTTT. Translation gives CASSHRGDQPQHF.

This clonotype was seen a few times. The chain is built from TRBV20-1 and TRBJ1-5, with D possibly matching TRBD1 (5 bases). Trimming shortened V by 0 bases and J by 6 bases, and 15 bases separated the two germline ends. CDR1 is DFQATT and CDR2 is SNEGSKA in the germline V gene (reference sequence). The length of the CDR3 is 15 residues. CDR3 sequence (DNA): TGCAGTGCTAGAGATGGGGCATCGCCCCTTCAGCCCCAGCATTTT. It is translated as CSARDGASPLQPQHF.

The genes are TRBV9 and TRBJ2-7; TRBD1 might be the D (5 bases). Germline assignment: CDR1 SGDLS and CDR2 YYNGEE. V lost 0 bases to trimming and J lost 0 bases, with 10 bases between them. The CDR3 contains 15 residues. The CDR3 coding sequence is TGTGCCAGCAGCGTAGGGTCAGGGTTCTCCTACGAGCAGTACTTC. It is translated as CASSVGSGFSYEQYF.

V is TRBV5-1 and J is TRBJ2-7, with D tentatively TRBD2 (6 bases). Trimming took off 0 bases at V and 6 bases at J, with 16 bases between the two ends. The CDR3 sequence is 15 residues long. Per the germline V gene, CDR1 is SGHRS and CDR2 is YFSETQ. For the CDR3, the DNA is TGCGCCAGCAGCTTGGGGGGGGTGAGGTTCCTCGAGCAGTACTTC. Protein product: CASSLGGVRFLEQYF. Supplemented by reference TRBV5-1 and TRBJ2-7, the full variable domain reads KAGVTQTPRYLIKTRGQQVTLSCSPISGHRSVSWYQQTPGQGLQFLFEYFSETQRNKGNFPGRFSGRQFSNSRSEMNVSTLELGDSALYLCASSLGGVRFLEQYFGPGTRLTVT.

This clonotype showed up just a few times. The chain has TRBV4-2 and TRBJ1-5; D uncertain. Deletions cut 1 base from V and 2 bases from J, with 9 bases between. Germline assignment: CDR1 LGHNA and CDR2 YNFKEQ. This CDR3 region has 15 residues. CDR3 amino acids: CASSQGRSGNQPQHF. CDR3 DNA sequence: TGTGCCAGCAGCCAAGGAAGGAGCGGCAATCAGCCCCAGCATTTT.

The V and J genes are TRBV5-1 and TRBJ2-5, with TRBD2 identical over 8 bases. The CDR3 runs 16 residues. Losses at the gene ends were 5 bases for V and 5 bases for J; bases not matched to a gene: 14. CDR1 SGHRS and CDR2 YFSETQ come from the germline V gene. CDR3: CASSRGSSGTRETQYF. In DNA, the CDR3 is TGCGCCAGCAGTCGTGGTAGTAGCGGGACGCGGGAGACCCAGTACTTC.

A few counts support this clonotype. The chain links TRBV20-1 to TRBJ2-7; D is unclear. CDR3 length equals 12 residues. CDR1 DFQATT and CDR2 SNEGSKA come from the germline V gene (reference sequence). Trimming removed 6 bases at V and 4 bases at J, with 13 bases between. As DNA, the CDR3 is TGCAGTGCCCAGTTCGGGCGGTACGAGCAGTACTTC. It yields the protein CSAQFGRYEQYF.

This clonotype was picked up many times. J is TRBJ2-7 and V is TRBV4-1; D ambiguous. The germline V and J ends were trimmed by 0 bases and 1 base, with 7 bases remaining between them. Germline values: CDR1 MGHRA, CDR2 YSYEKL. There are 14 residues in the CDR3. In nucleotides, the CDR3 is TGCGCCAGCAGCCAAGAAATCAGTTCCTACGAGCAGTACTTC. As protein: CASSQEISSYEQYF.